What follows are 24 T cell receptor beta chains derived from one specimen sequenced in a study of T cell repertoires in cytomegalovirus infection (dated by TCRdb to the late 2010s). The treatment or condition tag for this specimen amounts to: in vitro stimulation with specific CMV peptide epitopes to enrich CMV-specific T cells. These receptors' antigens are unknown. For sequencing, an Illumina HiSeq 1500 was employed. Using fastp trimming at Q25 and MiXCR clonotype assembly, TCRdb reanalyzed the public sequencing data and kept in-frame beta chains. When rows share a CDR3 protein, they turn into one entry using the most common DNA and genes. Within this sample are fewer than 900,000 distinct CDR3 sequences, with 25% to 30% of them counted one time only. Roughly 14% of the sample comes from the top ten. The specimen comprised cultured CD8+ T cells from PBMCs, sampled from culture after CMV antigen stimulation. The receptors were sampled from a human donor in good health (CMV status not recorded). Some clones in this sample may be carry-over from other donors' samples.

This chain connects TRBV10-3 to TRBJ2-5; 9 nucleotides align to TRBD2. This CDR3 is built from 15 residues. Germline V gene sequence: CDR1 ENHRY, CDR2 SYGVKD. The junction had 2 bases not matched to a gene; V was cut back by 2 bases and J by 1 base. The CDR3, as DNA: TGTGCCATCAGTGAGGAGCGGGGGGTCCAAGAGACCCAGTACTTC. Its protein product is CAISEERGVQETQYF.

The chain uses TRBV7-9 and TRBJ1-2; a weak D match, TRBD1 (5 bases). Trimming took off 4 bases at V and 4 bases at J, with 13 bases between the two ends. Per the germline V gene, CDR1 is SEHNR and CDR2 is FQNEAQ (reference sequence). This CDR3 has 14 amino acids. CDR3 region: CASSSTGLAYGYTF. CDR3 DNA: TGTGCCAGCAGCTCCACGGGACTCGCCTATGGCTACACCTTC.

This clonotype was detected ten times or more. The chain links TRBV19 to TRBJ2-1; D may be TRBD2 (5 bases). The CDR3 consists of 16 residues. V shed 6 bases and J shed 4 bases, with 19 bases lying between them. Germline lookup yields CDR1 LNHDA and CDR2 SQIVND (reference sequence). CDR3 sequence: CASSLSRFSGYNEQFF. Here the CDR3 DNA reads TGTGCCAGTAGCCTCTCTCGATTCTCGGGGTACAATGAGCAGTTCTTC.

This clonotype was seen a handful of times. The rearrangement joins TRBV5-8 to TRBJ2-1; 8 bases match TRBD2. Germline CDR1 and CDR2: SGHTS and YDEGEE. The CDR3 is 15 residues long. J was trimmed by 7 bases and V by 4 bases; bases with no gene match: 10. The CDR3 bases are TGTGCCAGCAGCCTCCAAGCTAGCGGGCTGAATGAGCAGTTCTTC. Its protein is CASSLQASGLNEQFF.

This clonotype appeared once. At one end the junction does not follow the germline gene, possibly because of a read error. V usage is TRBV12-3 or TRBV12-4 and J usage is TRBJ1-1; weak D call: TRBD1 (5 bases). The CDR3 covers 16 residues. CDR3 sequence (DNA): TGTGCCAGCAGGCCTCCTTTGGGCCAGGAGGACACTGAAGCTTGCTTT. It codes for CASRPPLGQEDTEACF.

The rearrangement links TRBV4-3 to TRBJ2-1; D remains ambiguous. The germline CDR1 and CDR2 sequences are LGHNA and YSLEER. The V gene lost 2 bases and the J gene lost 3 bases, with 11 bases spanning the gap. CDR3 size: 15 residues. The CDR3 protein is CASSQSRNSYNEQFF. In DNA form, the CDR3 reads TGCGCCAGCAGCCAAAGCCGGAACAGCTACAATGAGCAGTTCTTC.

This clonotype was found a few times. This chain links TRBV6-1 with TRBJ2-2; D might be TRBD1 (6 bases). V was shortened by 8 bases and J by 1 base, with 17 bases between the two germline ends. The V gene's germline CDR1 is MNHNS and CDR2 SASEGT. CDR3 size: 16 residues. This chain's CDR3 is CASPRRVQGNTGELFF. The CDR3 region has the DNA TGTGCCAGCCCACGTAGGGTACAGGGGAACACCGGGGAGCTGTTTTTT.

The chain links TRBV4-1 to TRBJ2-2; TRBD2 matches at 7 bases. V shed 0 bases and J 4 bases; nucleotides not matched to a gene: 5. This CDR3 contains 16 residues. Germline assignment: CDR1 MGHRA and CDR2 YSYEKL. CDR3 bases: TGCGCCAGCAGCCAAGACCAAGGACTAGGCACCGGGGAGCTGTTTTTT. Its protein product is CASSQDQGLGTGELFF.

This clonotype showed up many times. This chain joins TRBV7-6 and TRBJ2-1; D might be TRBD1 or TRBD2, each matching 5 bases. CDR3 length equals 17 residues. CDR1 is SGHVS and CDR2 is FNYEAQ in the germline V gene. V lost 3 bases, J lost 0 bases, and 15 bases lay in between. In DNA form, the CDR3 reads TGTGCCAGCAGCTTCAAATCGGGACCCCCCTCCTACAATGAGCAGTTCTTC. It yields the protein CASSFKSGPPSYNEQFF.

This clonotype was seen a handful of times. The CDR3 nucleotides read TGTGCCAGTAGCATCAGTGGCGGGGGGGCTGGGAATGAGCAGTTCTTC. The encoded protein is CASSISGGGAGNEQFF. This chain joins TRBV19 and TRBJ2-1, with 9 bases matching TRBD2. The CDR3 length is 16 residues. After removal of 6 bases from V and 7 bases from J, the junction contained 13 bases not matched to a gene. The germline V gene has CDR1 LNHDA and CDR2 SQIVND (reference sequence).

This clonotype was observed a handful of times. The rearrangement links TRBV6-2 or TRBV6-3 to TRBJ1-5; 10 positions match TRBD1. The CDR3 is 18 residues long. J gave up 5 bases and V 1 base, and 11 bases lay outside the gene matches. Germline CDR1 reads MNHEY; CDR2 reads SVGEGT. The CDR3 spells CASSYYPGTGEVYQPQHF. In nucleotides, the CDR3 is TGTGCCAGCAGTTACTATCCCGGGACAGGGGAAGTCTATCAGCCCCAGCATTTT.

This clonotype showed up just a few times. The chain employs TRBV7-2 and TRBJ2-7, with 8 bases aligning to TRBD1. The J segment lost 5 bases and the V segment lost 6 bases, leaving 9 bases of the junction unmatched. Germline-derived CDR1 and CDR2 are SGHTA and FQGNSA. This CDR3 region has 14 residues. The CDR3 loop reads CASSPLDRANEQYF. The CDR3, as DNA: TGTGCCAGCAGTCCACTGGACAGGGCCAACGAGCAGTACTTC.

In this sample, this clonotype turned up many times. CDR3 region: CASSLAQYSYSNQPQHF. CDR3 nucleotides: TGTGCCAGCAGCTTAGCTCAGTATAGTTATAGCAATCAGCCCCAGCATTTT. This sequence joins TRBV7-2 and TRBJ1-5; D ambiguous. V was shortened by 0 bases and J by 0 bases, with 12 bases between the two germline ends. In germline, CDR1 is SGHTA, CDR2 FQGNSA. The CDR3 contains 17 residues.

CDR3 sequence (DNA): TGCGCCAGCAGCTTGCAGAGTGGCTCTGGAAACACCATATATTTT. Protein product: CASSLQSGSGNTIYF. This chain connects TRBV5-1 to TRBJ1-3; the D is unclear. The V end lost 1 base, the J end lost 0 bases, and 8 bases lay between the germline ends. This CDR3 region has 15 residues. Looked up from germline, CDR1 is SGHRS and CDR2 is YFSETQ.

This clonotype has only a few counts. This rearrangement joins TRBV24-1 to TRBJ1-5; D gene ambiguous. The CDR3 is 12 residues long. Trimming removed 7 bases from V and 4 bases from J, with 7 bases in between. The germline V gene has CDR1 KGHDR and CDR2 SFDVKD. The CDR3 region has the DNA TGTGCCACCAGCGATAAAAATCAGCCCCAGCATTTT. Protein: CATSDKNQPQHF.

This clonotype came up a few times. V and J are TRBV20-1 and TRBJ2-7, with 13 nucleotides matching TRBD2. CDR3 length: 14 residues. Germline V CDR1 and CDR2: DFQATT, SNEGSKA (reference sequence). V shed 4 bases and J 2 bases; nucleotides not matched to a gene: 2. The CDR3 region is CSAMGLAGPYEQYF. The CDR3 region has the DNA TGCAGTGCTATGGGACTAGCGGGACCCTACGAGCAGTACTTC.

This clonotype was seen ten or more times. The V gene is TRBV7-2, the J gene TRBJ2-1; 12 nucleotides match TRBD2. The germline CDR1 and CDR2 sequences are SGHTA and FQGNSA. The CDR3 runs 16 residues. V lost 5 bases to trimming and J lost 4 bases; unmatched junction nucleotides: 6. In nucleotides, the CDR3 is TGTGCCAGCAGCCCCACACTAGCGGGAGGTTACAATGAGCAGTTCTTC. Residues: CASSPTLAGGYNEQFF.

This clonotype was detected ten times or more. The genes are TRBV7-9 and TRBJ1-3; 7 bases map to TRBD1. Germline V gene lookup returns CDR1 SEHNR and CDR2 FQNEAQ (reference sequence). The junction had 10 bases not matched to a gene; V was cut back by 5 bases and J by 0 bases. The CDR3 covers 17 residues. CDR3 coding DNA: TGTGCCAGCAGCCTACAGCCCCGGGACAGCTCTGGAAACACCATATATTTT. It is translated as CASSLQPRDSSGNTIYF.

This chain links TRBV14 with TRBJ1-2, with 7 bases lining up with TRBD1. With V trimmed by 3 bases and J by 2 bases, 15 bases remained unmatched. The CDR3 sequence is 18 residues long. The germline gives CDR1 SGHDN, CDR2 FVKESK. In nucleotides, the CDR3 is TGTGCCAGCAGCCAGGGACAGCGTCCACACTTGTTGAACTATGGCTACACCTTC. Its protein product is CASSQGQRPHLLNYGYTF.

The table lists this clonotype with a few counts. The chain links TRBV6-1 to TRBJ1-2; no clear D. The CDR3 runs to 13 residues. Germline assignment: CDR1 MNHNS and CDR2 SASEGT. Trimming stripped 8 bases from V and 7 bases from J, with 17 bases between. The CDR3 reads CASFNSGDSGYTF. CDR3 DNA sequence: TGTGCCAGCTTTAATTCCGGGGATTCTGGCTACACCTTC.

This clonotype was picked up many times. The V gene is TRBV5-5, the J gene TRBJ2-2, with TRBD2 matching over 10 bases. Germline V CDR1 and CDR2: SGHKS, YYEKEE (reference sequence). The CDR3 is 16 amino acids. The trim removed 2 bases at V and 7 bases at J, leaving 8 bases unmatched. The CDR3 coding sequence is TGTGCCAGCAGCTTTCTGGGACTAGCGATGGTCGGGGAGCTGTTTTTT. Encoded protein: CASSFLGLAMVGELFF.

This clonotype was counted between two and nine times. This chain links TRBV25-1 with TRBJ2-7; perhaps TRBD1 as D (5 bases). Per germline, CDR1 MGHDK and CDR2 SYGVNS. The CDR3 is 14 residues long. V was clipped by 6 bases and J by 2 bases, with 14 bases between them. The CDR3 DNA is TGTGCCAGCAGCATTCAGGGTGTCACCTACGAGCAGTACTTC. Its translation is CASSIQGVTYEQYF.

This clonotype was detected a few times. The chain links TRBV6-1 to TRBJ1-5; 11 bases map to TRBD1. Germline V gene data show CDR1 as MNHNS and CDR2 as SASEGT. The CDR3 is 15 residues long. V was pared by 8 bases and J by 4 bases, with 7 bases of the junction left unmatched. The CDR3 loop is CASLGRDRGNQPQHF. The CDR3 DNA is TGTGCCAGCCTAGGGCGGGACAGGGGGAATCAGCCCCAGCATTTT.

The genes are TRBV12-3 or TRBV12-4 and TRBJ2-1; 9 positions match TRBD2. This CDR3 contains 16 residues. The ends lost 4 bases at V and 12 bases at J; junction bases unmatched: 16. The CDR3: CASSSHLAGCTIVQFF. The DNA for the CDR3 is TGTGCCAGCAGTTCACACCTAGCGGGGTGCACGATTGTGCAGTTCTTC.